The present entry profiles one TCR beta chain with its context. Clones were read by immunoSEQ multiplex PCR, and TCRdb kept only the in-frame ones, dropping some. The data show tens of thousands of clones, roughly 86% seen once. Time point described: after dendritic cell vaccination, including at tumor progression/relapse. These data originate in a study of glioma-infiltrating T cells after dendritic cell vaccination. The germline gives CDR1 SGHRS, CDR2 YFSETQ. The V and J ends lost 0 bases and 9 bases, in that order; junction bases with no gene match: 6. CDR3 length equals 14 residues. The sample here was blood, taken after dendritic cell vaccination. This chain connects TRBV5-1 to TRBJ1-2; 9 positions match TRBD1. The clonotype originates from a human donor with glioblastoma. In nucleotides, the CDR3 is TGCGCCAGCAGCTTGGGACAGGGGGGTATGAGCTACACCTTC. Translating gives CASSLGQGGMSYTF.